This T cell receptor beta chain is from a study of T cell repertoires in cytomegalovirus infection. Whole-study context: Well-studied HLA-B-restricted CMV epitopes were used in the study alongside recently identified HLA-C-restricted ones. CMV infection plus the matching HLA type was flagged by public TCR beta signatures.

Whole-study findings and limits: The ex vivo response was dominated by HLA-C-restricted CMV-specific TCR beta clonotypes. The cumulative frequency of public TCR beta families distinguished individuals who carried CMV together with the relevant HLA.

CDR3 size: 18 residues. CDR1 is SGHVT, CDR2 SQSDAQ, per germline. V shed 2 bases, J shed 1 base, and the junction held 10 bases outside the gene matches. Concerning this clonotype itself: Its antigen is currently unknown.

One entry per CDR3 protein, called by TCRdb with MiXCR from the reads. The top ten clones hold 80% to 85% of a sample with about 110,000 distinct CDR3 sequences, around 30% of them seen once. This rearrangement joins TRBV7-4 to TRBJ2-3; 9 bases match TRBD2. This clonotype was obtained from a human donor in good health (CMV status not recorded). Some clones in this sample may be carry-over from other donors' samples. Specimen: CD8+ T cells from cultured PBMCs, collected from culture after CMV antigen stimulation. Here the CDR3 DNA reads TGTGCCAGCAGCTTACCCATCCGGGCTAGCGGGGGCACAGATACGCAGTATTTT. Translated, it gives CASSLPIRASGGTDTQYF.